These 7 T cell receptor beta chains came from one sample sequenced in a study of blood T cell repertoires in COVID-19. Assay used: immunoSEQ multiplex PCR; TCRdb lists only in-frame clones, some missing. The sample lists about 50,000 clones, around 80% occurring once. Sequenced sample: peripheral blood. The receptors originated from a woman aged 80 or over with acute or convalescent COVID-19.

The V gene is TRBV27, the J gene TRBJ1-2; 10 bases line up with TRBD1. The CDR3 extends over 16 amino acids. The germline V gene has CDR1 MNHEY and CDR2 SMNVEV (reference sequence). The V gene end was trimmed by 6 bases and the J gene end by 4 bases; junction bases not matched to a gene: 11. The chain's CDR3 is CASRKAGTGETYGYTF. The CDR3 DNA is TGTGCCAGCAGGAAGGCCGGGACAGGGGAAACCTATGGCTACACCTTC.

This clone came up a few times. The chain carries TRBV19 and TRBJ2-2; D unresolved. Trimming took off 3 bases at V and 4 bases at J, with 6 bases between the two ends. CDR1 LNHDA and CDR2 SQIVND come from the germline V gene (reference sequence). This CDR3 is built from 13 residues. For the CDR3, the DNA is TGTGCCAGTAGTATGAGTACCACCGGGGAGCTGTTTTTT. This translates into CASSMSTTGELFF.

The chain employs TRBV10-2 and TRBJ2-3; D is unresolved. Germline V lookup: CDR1 WSHSY, CDR2 SAAADI. The length of the CDR3 is 13 residues. V shed 6 bases and J shed 1 base, with 8 bases lying between them. The CDR3 here is CASRAAGTDTQYF. The CDR3 DNA follows: TGCGCCAGCAGGGCCGCGGGCACAGATACGCAGTATTTT.

The table lists this clone with a count of one. The gene calls are TRBV7-9 and TRBJ2-5; 11 bases match TRBD1. The CDR3 totals 15 residues. Trimming removed 3 bases from V and 3 bases from J; junction bases left unmatched: 3. Germline CDR1 reads SEHNR; CDR2 reads FQNEAQ (reference sequence). DNA of the CDR3: TGTGCCAGCAGCTTTGGACAGGGGGCGAAAGAGACCCAGTACTTC. This translates into CASSFGQGAKETQYF.

The chain combines TRBV6-5 with TRBJ2-5; TRBD1 matches at 11 bases. V was pared by 6 bases and J by 5 bases, with 2 bases of the junction left unmatched. This CDR3 has 13 amino acids. Germline loops: CDR1 MNHEY, CDR2 SVGAGI. The CDR3 reads CASRRTGGETQYF. The CDR3 DNA follows: TGTGCCAGCAGAAGGACAGGGGGCGAGACCCAGTACTTC.

This clone appeared a few times. The CDR3 loop reads CASSFQAGAVQPLHF. CDR3 DNA sequence: TGTGCCAGCAGCTTTCAGGCAGGGGCCGTCCAGCCCCTCCACTTT. The J gene is TRBJ1-6, the V gene TRBV5-5; D perhaps matches TRBD1 (6 bases). CDR1 is SGHKS, CDR2 YYEKEE, per germline (reference sequence). The CDR3 is 15 residues long. Deletions cut 2 bases from V and 13 bases from J, with 19 bases between.

The chain couples TRBV6-5 to TRBJ1-3; 7 nucleotides line up with TRBD1. Germline CDR1 MNHEY, CDR2 SVGAGI. The CDR3 consists of 16 residues. Trimming at V came to 4 bases and at J to 1 base, leaving 7 bases not matched to a gene. CDR3 in DNA: TGTGCCAGCAGTTTGTCAGGGGGAGCTTCTGGAAACACCATATATTTT. It specifies CASSLSGGASGNTIYF.